The 15 T cell receptor beta chains below were found in one sample sequenced in a study of human CD8 memory T cell subsets. Construction of TCR beta libraries was accomplished by means of UMI-labeled 5' RACE. TCRdb reprocessed the 5' RACE reads, with one entry per CDR3 protein and no DNA. The sample table sets out 9,000 to 13,000 distinct CDR3 sequences. Material for sequencing was CD8+ T cells from PBMCs. These receptors came from a human donor in good health.

This chain joins TRBV6-5 and TRBJ2-2; checking the TCRdb D call of TRBD1 is not possible without DNA. The CDR3 is made up of 14 amino acids. The germline CDR1 and CDR2 sequences are MNHEY and SVGAGI. The CDR3: CASSPVLPPGELFF.

This clonotype is called medium-sized based on its frequency. The CDR3 loop is CASSHQGFGQPQHF. This chain connects TRBV4-1 to TRBJ1-5; TCRdb's D call of TRBD1 is untestable without DNA. CDR3 size: 14 residues. Germline V gives CDR1 MGHRA, CDR2 YSYEKL.

This chain connects TRBV19 to TRBJ1-2; TCRdb lists TRBD1, though no DNA is available to test this call. Germline CDR1 LNHDA, CDR2 SQIVND (reference sequence). The CDR3 has 14 residues. CDR3 sequence: CASSILGTTYGYTF.

The chain uses TRBV12-3 or TRBV12-4 and TRBJ2-1; the TCRdb D gene call, TRBD1, has no DNA to confirm it. The CDR3 consists of 13 residues. CDR3 protein: CASSSPTYNEQFF.

By frequency, this clonotype registers medium-sized. This chain joins TRBV4-3 and TRBJ2-3; TCRdb outputs TRBD2, but without DNA this stays unchecked. Looked up from germline, CDR1 is LGHNA and CDR2 is YSLEER. The CDR3 is 18 residues long. CDR3 sequence: CASSQDYLSGSNSDTQYF.

The CDR3 loop reads CASSSSAKNIQYF. The genes are TRBV7-9 and TRBJ2-4. This CDR3 comprises 13 residues. Germline CDR1 reads SEHNR; CDR2 reads FQNEAQ (reference sequence).

The gene calls are TRBV11-2 and TRBJ2-2. The CDR3 length is 13 residues. Germline CDR1 reads SGHAT; CDR2 reads FQNNGV. This chain's CDR3 is CASSLDRPGELFF.

J is TRBJ2-7 and V is TRBV7-9; TCRdb returns TRBD2, unconfirmable since there is no DNA. Germline V gives CDR1 SEHNR, CDR2 FQNEAQ (reference sequence). The CDR3 has 16 residues. CDR3 residues: CASSLGAGLAGFEQYF.

This sequence joins TRBV7-9 and TRBJ2-7; TCRdb returns TRBD1, unconfirmable since there is no DNA. Per the germline V gene, CDR1 is SEHNR and CDR2 is FQNEAQ (reference sequence). This CDR3 comprises 14 residues. CDR3 loop: CASSRWAGEYEQYF.

V usage is TRBV7-9 and J usage is TRBJ2-3; TCRdb returns TRBD1, unconfirmable since there is no DNA. Per the germline V gene, CDR1 is SEHNR and CDR2 is FQNEAQ (reference sequence). The CDR3 is made up of 15 amino acids. CDR3 loop: CASSLPPRGTDTQYF.

By frequency, this clonotype registers large (0.1 to 1%). The chain couples TRBV21-1 to TRBJ1-5; TCRdb returns TRBD1, unconfirmable since there is no DNA. TRBV21-1 is marked as a pseudogene. There are 21 residues in the CDR3. The CDR3 spells CASSKNSPIPGERSSNQPQHF.

CDR3 protein: CASSIETGTGNGYTF. The V gene is TRBV19, the J gene TRBJ1-2; TCRdb designates TRBD1, a call that cannot be tested without DNA. The germline CDR1 and CDR2 sequences are LNHDA and SQIVND (reference sequence). The CDR3 spans 15 residues.

The chain recombines TRBV19 with TRBJ1-4; TCRdb gives TRBD1 as the D gene, but with no DNA this cannot be confirmed. Germline CDR1 reads LNHDA; CDR2 reads SQIVND (reference sequence). CDR3 length equals 16 residues. The CDR3: CASSMGPGTGDEKLFF.

This sequence joins TRBV7-3 and TRBJ2-1; absent DNA, TCRdb's TRBD1 call cannot be checked. From germline, CDR1 is SGHTA and CDR2 FQGTGA. The CDR3 is 17 residues long. This CDR3 reads CASSLLGAPSSYNEQFF.

This chain's CDR3 is CASSFHGTGGNEQYF. The J gene is TRBJ2-7, the V gene TRBV12-3 or TRBV12-4; the D call from TCRdb, TRBD1, cannot be confirmed without DNA. This CDR3 spans 15 amino acids.